The 32 T cell receptor beta chains presented below share a single source sample, sequenced in a study of immune cell composition in non-small cell lung cancer. The table came from immunoSEQ multiplex PCR; TCRdb's copy has only in-frame clones and leaves some out. The sample yields 2,600 or so clones, around 80% seen once. The sample was lung tumor tissue. The receptors were sampled from a human donor with non-small cell lung cancer.

This clone occurred a few times. Other nucleotide sequences in the sample specify the same CDR3. The chain uses TRBV28 and TRBJ1-2, with TRBD1 matching 8 bases. Looked up from germline, CDR1 is MDHEN and CDR2 is SYDVKM. Unmatched junction bases numbered 7, after V lost 5 bases and J lost 8 bases. This CDR3 has 13 residues. In DNA form, the CDR3 reads TGTGCCAGCAGTACCCTGGACAGGGACGGCTACACCTTC. Translating gives CASSTLDRDGYTF.

The chain has TRBV6-1 and TRBJ2-7; 8 bases fit TRBD1. Germline V gene data show CDR1 as MNHNS and CDR2 as SASEGT. There are 15 residues in the CDR3. Trimming took 8 bases from V and 3 from J; bases not matched to a gene: 12. The CDR3 DNA follows: TGTGCCAGCGATCTGATTGCGGGACAGGACTACGAGCAGTACTTC. This gives the protein CASDLIAGQDYEQYF.

The chain couples TRBV15 to TRBJ2-3; D unresolved. CDR1 is LNHNV, CDR2 YYDKDF, per germline (reference sequence). This CDR3 spans 16 amino acids. Trimming removed 4 bases from V and 0 bases from J, with 14 bases in between. The CDR3 reads CATSNRVRVSTDTQYF. The CDR3 region has the DNA TGTGCCACCAGCAACCGGGTCCGGGTTAGCACAGATACGCAGTATTTT.

V is TRBV20-1 and J is TRBJ2-1; the D gene is possibly TRBD1 (6 bases). The CDR3 contains 11 residues. The germline V gene encodes CDR1 DFQATT and CDR2 SNEGSKA (reference sequence). Trimming removed 6 bases at V and 7 bases at J, with 10 bases between. CDR3 sequence: CSALRGNEQFF. In DNA form, the CDR3 reads TGCAGTGCGCTCAGGGGTAATGAGCAGTTCTTC.

This clone was found a few times. The rearrangement uses TRBV6-1 and TRBJ1-1; D gene ambiguous. Trimming left V 7 bases short and J 1 base short, with 16 bases between. The V gene's germline CDR1 is MNHNS and CDR2 SASEGT. This CDR3 contains 15 residues. In DNA form, the CDR3 reads TGTGCCAGCAAATTCCAGGAGGGAGGGAACACTGAAGCTTTCTTT. It yields the protein CASKFQEGGNTEAFF.

The gene calls are TRBV5-4 and TRBJ2-3; TRBD2 matches at 11 bases. The V gene end was trimmed by 4 bases and the J gene end by 3 bases; junction bases not matched to a gene: 4. The CDR3 is 15 amino acids. Germline CDR1 reads SGHNT; CDR2 reads YYREEE (reference sequence). Here the CDR3 DNA reads TGTGCCAGCAGCGTAGCGGGAGGGCCAACAGATACGCAGTATTTT. This codes for CASSVAGGPTDTQYF. The full variable domain, completed using reference TRBV5-4 and TRBJ2-3, is ETGVTQSPTHLIKTRGQQVTLRCSSQSGHNTVSWYQQALGQGPQFIFQYYREEENGRGNFPPRFSGLQFPNYSSELNVNALELDDSALYLCASSVAGGPTDTQYFGPGTRLTVL.

V is TRBV5-1 and J is TRBJ2-5; 7 bases are shared with TRBD1. The CDR3 has 17 amino acids. Losses at the gene ends were 3 bases for V and 7 bases for J; bases not matched to a gene: 18. The V gene's germline CDR1 is SGHRS and CDR2 YFSETQ. The CDR3 region is CASSSGPGTVGEGTQYF. CDR3 nucleotides: TGCGCCAGCAGCTCCGGCCCAGGGACAGTGGGAGAGGGGACCCAGTACTTC.

The rearrangement links TRBV19 to TRBJ2-2; 8 nucleotides agree with TRBD1. This CDR3 is 15 amino acids long. The J segment lost 5 bases and the V segment lost 10 bases, leaving 12 bases of the junction unmatched. CDR1 LNHDA and CDR2 SQIVND come from the germline V gene (reference sequence). CDR3 nucleotide sequence: TGTGCCACCTACAACCGCAGGGGGCATACCGGGGAGCTGTTTTTT. It encodes CATYNRRGHTGELFF.

A few counts support this clone. A junction end diverges from the germline sequence, so it may reflect a read error. The CDR3 loop is CSVEGSGTAYEQYF. The CDR3 DNA sequence: TGCAGCGTCGAAGGGTCCGGGACAGCCTACGAGCAGTACTTC. The J gene is TRBJ2-7, the V gene TRBV29-1, with 7 bases that match TRBD1. CDR3 size: 14 residues. Germline CDR1 and CDR2: SQVTM and ANQGSEA.

This clone has more than one count but fewer than ten. This chain joins TRBV18 and TRBJ2-3; 12 bases line up with TRBD1. The CDR3 runs 19 residues. Trimming removed 2 bases from V and 3 bases from J; junction bases left unmatched: 12. The germline gives CDR1 KGHSH, CDR2 LQKENI. CDR3 residues: CASSPTHRGQGAVTDTQYF. The CDR3 nucleotides are TGTGCCAGCTCACCAACTCACAGGGGACAGGGGGCAGTTACAGATACGCAGTATTTT.

The chain links TRBV14 to TRBJ1-1, with D unresolved. Germline values: CDR1 SGHDN, CDR2 FVKESK. The length of the CDR3 is 12 residues. V was pared by 4 bases and J by 7 bases, with 10 bases between. The CDR3 reads CASSLSGLEAFF. CDR3 coding DNA: TGTGCCAGCAGCCTCTCTGGCCTTGAAGCTTTCTTT.

The chain recombines TRBV11-1 with TRBJ2-3; TRBD2 aligns across 12 bases. V trimming: 1 base; J trimming: 8 bases; junction bases outside the gene matches: 4. The CDR3 runs 15 residues. The V gene's germline CDR1 is SGHAT and CDR2 FQDESV (reference sequence). As DNA, the CDR3 is TGTGCCAGCAGCTTAGGTCTGACTAGCGGGGGTACGCAGTATTTT. This gives the protein CASSLGLTSGGTQYF.

This rearrangement joins TRBV7-2 to TRBJ2-2; TRBD2 matches at 9 bases. Trimming took 1 base from V and 5 from J; bases not matched to a gene: 2. CDR1 is SGHTA and CDR2 is FQGNSA in the germline V gene. This CDR3 has 15 residues. DNA for the CDR3: TGTGCCAGCAGCTTAGTACTAGCGGGTACCGGGGAGCTGTTTTTT. Translating it yields CASSLVLAGTGELFF.

This chain links TRBV14 with TRBJ2-7; 13 bases fit TRBD2. Germline CDR1 reads SGHDN; CDR2 reads FVKESK. Trimming took 0 bases from V and 3 from J; bases not matched to a gene: 8. CDR3 length: 18 amino acids. CDR3 protein: CASSQDGRLAGGFYEQYF. The CDR3 nucleotides are TGTGCCAGCAGCCAAGATGGGAGACTAGCGGGGGGTTTCTACGAGCAGTACTTC. The full variable domain, rest sourced from reference TRBV14 and TRBJ2-7, is EAGVTQFPSHSVIEKGQTVTLRCDPISGHDNLYWYRRVMGKEIKFLLHFVKESKQDESGMPNNRFLAERTGGTYSTLKVQPAELEDSGVYFCASSQDGRLAGGFYEQYFGPGTRLTVT.

The J gene is TRBJ1-5, the V gene TRBV19; TRBD1 aligns across 9 bases. The CDR3 contains 16 residues. Trimming took 2 bases from V and 5 from J; bases not matched to a gene: 7. Per germline, CDR1 LNHDA and CDR2 SQIVND (reference sequence). The CDR3 nucleotides are TGTGCCAGTAGTATACCCACAGGGGGCAGGGATCAGCCCCAGCATTTT. Residues: CASSIPTGGRDQPQHF. Together with reference TRBV19 and TRBJ1-5, the CDR3 gives the full variable domain: DGGITQSPKYLFRKEGQNVTLSCEQNLNHDAMYWYRQDPGQGLRLIYYSQIVNDFQKGDIAEGYSVSREKKESFPLTVTSAQKNPTAFYLCASSIPTGGRDQPQHFGDGTRLSIL.

The chain links TRBV6-1 to TRBJ2-5; 10 nucleotides agree with TRBD1. J gave up 5 bases and V 2 bases, and 14 bases lay outside the gene matches. This CDR3 region has 18 residues. The germline CDR1 and CDR2 sequences are MNHNS and SASEGT. CDR3 loop: CASSERKGQGRWWETQYF. Here the CDR3 DNA reads TGTGCCAGCAGTGAAAGGAAGGGACAGGGGAGGTGGTGGGAGACCCAGTACTTC.

The chain couples TRBV5-8 to TRBJ2-1; D is perhaps TRBD2 (6 bases). Trimming took off 2 bases at V and 6 bases at J, with 15 bases between the two ends. CDR1 is SGHTS, CDR2 YDEGEE, per germline. The CDR3 length is 15 residues. DNA for the CDR3: TGTGCCAGCAGCTTATCACTAGCCTGGGCCAATGAGCAGTTCTTC. It yields the protein CASSLSLAWANEQFF. Full variable domain (rest looked up from reference TRBV5-8 and TRBJ2-1): EAGVTQSPTHLIKTRGQQATLRCSPISGHTSVYWYQQALGLGLQFLLWYDEGEERNRGNFPPRFSGRQFPNYSSELNVNALELEDSALYLCASSLSLAWANEQFFGPGTRLTVL.

V gene TRBV7-9 combines with J gene TRBJ2-7; a weak D match, TRBD1 (6 bases). Per germline, CDR1 SEHNR and CDR2 FQNEAQ (reference sequence). This CDR3 region has 17 residues. Trimming removed 3 bases from V and 4 bases from J, with 22 bases in between. This CDR3 reads CASSFGDRTPVWYEQYF. The CDR3 DNA sequence: TGTGCCAGCAGCTTTGGAGACAGGACCCCCGTTTGGTACGAGCAGTACTTC.

V and J are TRBV2 and TRBJ2-1; 11 nucleotides align to TRBD2. J lost 7 bases, V lost 8 bases, and 4 bases had no gene match. The CDR3 totals 13 residues. Germline V lookup: CDR1 SNHLY, CDR2 FYNNEI. The CDR3 DNA reads as TGTGCCAGCCGGTCTAGCGGGAGGAATGAGCAGTTCTTC. Translation gives CASRSSGRNEQFF.

The rearrangement uses TRBV5-6 and TRBJ2-2; TRBD1 might be the D (6 bases). V was shortened by 3 bases and J by 6 bases, with 18 bases between the two germline ends. The CDR3 totals 16 residues. Germline V lookup: CDR1 SGHDT, CDR2 YYEEEE. The CDR3 coding sequence is TGTGCCAGCAGCTGGGTGGACAGAAAGGAACCCGGGGAGCTGTTTTTT. Its protein is CASSWVDRKEPGELFF.

The chain recombines TRBV21-1 with TRBJ2-7; no check of the table's D call, TRBD1, against the DNA was made. TRBV21-1 is termed a pseudogene. This CDR3 has 16 amino acids. As DNA, the CDR3 is TGTGCCAGCAGCAAAAGGGACAGCAGAATTCAATACGAGCAGTACTTC. Translated, it gives CASSKRDSRIQYEQYF.

The rearrangement links TRBV7-9 to TRBJ2-2; perhaps TRBD1 as D (6 bases). This CDR3 contains 15 residues. V dropped 5 bases and J dropped 5 bases, with 15 bases sitting between them. Germline assignment: CDR1 SEHNR and CDR2 FQNEAQ (reference sequence). The CDR3 region has the DNA TGTGCCAGCAGCCCCCCCGGACAGTTAACCGGGGAGCTGTTTTTT. It codes for CASSPPGQLTGELFF.

This clone was seen only a few times. V is TRBV5-5 and J is TRBJ1-5; the D is unclear. This CDR3 contains 13 residues. From germline, CDR1 is SGHKS and CDR2 YYEKEE (reference sequence). V was cut by 0 bases and J by 4 bases, with 5 bases left in between. The CDR3 here is CASSLGENQPQHF. In DNA form, the CDR3 reads TGTGCCAGCAGCTTGGGAGAGAATCAGCCCCAGCATTTT. Full variable domain (missing parts from reference TRBV5-5 and TRBJ1-5): DAGVTQSPTHLIKTRGQQVTLRCSPISGHKSVSWYQQVLGQGPQFIFQYYEKEERGRGNFPDRFSARQFPNYSSELNVNALLLGDSALYLCASSLGENQPQHFGDGTRLSIL.

The chain employs TRBV25-1 and TRBJ1-6, with TRBD1 matching 11 bases. With V trimmed by 5 bases and J by 6 bases, 6 bases remained unmatched. Germline CDR1 reads MGHDK; CDR2 reads SYGVNS. The CDR3 runs to 16 residues. CDR3: CASSLGTGGRNSPLHF. Written as DNA, the CDR3 is TGTGCCAGCAGTCTCGGGACAGGGGGACGTAATTCACCCCTCCACTTT.

The genes are TRBV5-6 and TRBJ1-5, with a possible D match to TRBD1 (5 bases). With 2 bases removed from V and 0 bases from J, the gap between germline ends came to 12 bases. The CDR3 contains 16 residues. Looked up from germline, CDR1 is SGHDT and CDR2 is YYEEEE. CDR3 region: CASSFLDSNSNQPQHF. The CDR3 DNA follows: TGTGCCAGCAGCTTCCTAGACAGTAATAGCAATCAGCCCCAGCATTTT.

The chain joins TRBV10-3 to TRBJ2-3; 9 nucleotides line up with TRBD1. Unmatched junction bases numbered 8, after V lost 10 bases and J lost 3 bases. The CDR3 has 14 amino acids. The germline gives CDR1 ENHRY, CDR2 SYGVKD. The CDR3 DNA is TGTGCCACGTCCGGGACAGGGACAACAGATACGCAGTATTTT. Translating gives CATSGTGTTDTQYF.

This rearrangement joins TRBV6-4 to TRBJ2-3; maybe TRBD2 (6 bases). Trimming shortened V by 8 bases and J by 0 bases, and 15 bases separated the two germline ends. The CDR3 length is 15 residues. CDR1 is MRHNA, CDR2 SNTAGT, per germline. CDR3 coding DNA: TGTGCCAGCTCCCGGGAGTCAACTAGCACAGATACGCAGTATTTT. This translates into CASSRESTSTDTQYF.

The genes are TRBV9 and TRBJ2-7; D possibly corresponds to TRBD2 (6 bases). The germline CDR1 and CDR2 sequences are SGDLS and YYNGEE. V was pared by 2 bases and J by 6 bases, with 15 bases between. The CDR3 runs to 14 residues. The CDR3 region is CASSVDGGYPEQYF. The CDR3, as DNA: TGTGCCAGCAGCGTTGACGGAGGGTACCCCGAGCAGTACTTC.

CDR3 sequence (DNA): TGTGCCAGCAGCACCGGACAGGGGGCCACCTACGAGCAGTACTTC. It encodes CASSTGQGATYEQYF. The V and J genes are TRBV7-6 and TRBJ2-7, with TRBD1 matching over 11 bases. V lost 5 bases, J lost 2 bases, and 5 bases stayed unmatched. Germline CDR1 is SGHVS and CDR2 is FNYEAQ. The CDR3 is 15 residues long.

The chain has TRBV19 and TRBJ1-2, with D perhaps matching TRBD1 (6 bases). Trimming cost V 3 bases and J 4 bases, with 15 bases left between them. Germline-derived CDR1 and CDR2 are LNHDA and SQIVND (reference sequence). There are 15 residues in the CDR3. In nucleotides, the CDR3 is TGTGCCAGTAGTATCACAGGGACGGATTTCTATGGCTACACCTTC. Translation: CASSITGTDFYGYTF.

V usage is TRBV10-3 and J usage is TRBJ2-1; D perhaps matches TRBD2 (6 bases). Trimming pared 4 bases from V and 5 bases from J, leaving 12 bases between. This CDR3 region has 14 residues. Germline-derived CDR1 and CDR2 are ENHRY and SYGVKD. The CDR3, as DNA: TGTGCCATCAGTGTCGGAGGGATGGACAATGAGCAGTTCTTC. Translating it yields CAISVGGMDNEQFF.

This rearrangement joins TRBV5-6 to TRBJ2-1; 11 bases map to TRBD2. The CDR3 runs to 16 residues. With 0 bases clipped from V and 7 bases from J, the junction kept 6 bases outside the gene matches. The germline CDR1 and CDR2 sequences are SGHDT and YYEEEE. DNA of the CDR3: TGTGCCAGCAGCTTGGAGACTAGCGGGAATAGGAATGAGCAGTTCTTC. Translating gives CASSLETSGNRNEQFF.